Each of the 23 T cell receptor beta chains below was sequenced from the same sample in a study of T cell responses to AZD1222 COVID-19 vaccine. Data came from immunoSEQ multiplex PCR; TCRdb stores just in-frame clones and leaves some out. The sample includes 100,000 to 150,000 clones, roughly 92% of them seen just once. Here the sequenced sample was peripheral blood, taken 28 days after the second AZD1222 dose. The receptor source for this set is an adult who received the AZD1222 COVID-19 vaccine.

This chain uses TRBV18 with TRBJ1-2, with TRBD1 as a possible D gene (6 bases). This CDR3 has 15 amino acids. Germline V gene lookup returns CDR1 KGHSH and CDR2 LQKENI. The V and J ends lost 2 bases and 4 bases respectively, with 14 bases between them. CDR3 coding DNA: TGTGCCAGCTCACCAGAGGCAGGGGCTTTCTATGGCTACACCTTC. Protein sequence: CASSPEAGAFYGYTF.

The chain joins TRBV29-1 to TRBJ2-3; 10 bases line up with TRBD2. Germline CDR1 SQVTM, CDR2 ANQGSEA. The CDR3 is made up of 17 amino acids. The V segment lost 0 bases and the J segment 3 bases; nucleotides outside the gene matches: 9. Here the CDR3 reads CSVEDRGASGSTDTQYF. The CDR3 nucleotides read TGCAGCGTTGAAGATCGTGGGGCTAGCGGGAGTACAGATACGCAGTATTTT.

The chain uses TRBV28 and TRBJ1-2; tentative D call: TRBD1 (5 bases). The V gene's germline CDR1 is MDHEN and CDR2 SYDVKM. Between the trimmed V and J ends, which lost 10 bases and 5 bases, there was a span of 20 bases. The CDR3 consists of 14 residues. The CDR3 sequence is CATIPYGAGYGYTF. DNA for the CDR3: TGTGCCACCATCCCCTATGGGGCGGGGTATGGCTACACCTTC.

This rearrangement joins TRBV7-2 to TRBJ2-5; D gene uncertain. The CDR3 covers 15 residues. The V end lost 3 bases, the J end lost 4 bases, and 15 bases lay between the germline ends. The germline CDR1 and CDR2 sequences are SGHTA and FQGNSA. The CDR3 DNA reads as TGTGCCAGCAGCTTTGATCTGGGTAGAGGAGAGACCCAGTACTTC. Translating it yields CASSFDLGRGETQYF.

This rearrangement joins TRBV6-5 to TRBJ1-3; possibly TRBD1 for D (5 bases). V was shortened by 8 bases and J by 0 bases, with 11 bases between the two germline ends. Germline V gene data show CDR1 as MNHEY and CDR2 as SVGAGI. The length of the CDR3 is 14 residues. The CDR3 nucleotides read TGTGCCAGCGTCGGGACGAGCTCTGGAAACACCATATATTTT. This sequence encodes CASVGTSSGNTIYF.

The J gene is TRBJ2-3, the V gene TRBV7-8; the D is unclear. V lost 5 bases and J 5 bases, leaving 5 bases between the germline ends. In germline, CDR1 is SGHVS, CDR2 FQNEAQ. This CDR3 contains 11 residues. The CDR3 nucleotides are TGTGCCAGCAGCGTCCGAGATACGCAGTATTTT. Translated: CASSVRDTQYF.

In this sample, this clone turned up a few times. This chain links TRBV4-3 with TRBJ2-7, with 9 bases matching TRBD1. The CDR3 has 14 residues. CDR1 is LGHNA, CDR2 YSLEER, per germline. The V gene end was trimmed by 0 bases and the J gene end by 7 bases; junction bases not matched to a gene: 4. CDR3 in DNA: TGCGCCAGCAGCCAAGATGGGACAGGGAATGAGCAGTACTTC. It is translated as CASSQDGTGNEQYF.

The chain joins TRBV24-1 to TRBJ2-3; 11 positions match TRBD1. The V gene's germline CDR1 is KGHDR and CDR2 SFDVKD. The CDR3 is made up of 20 amino acids. V shed 1 base, J shed 2 bases, and the junction held 13 bases outside the gene matches. CDR3 protein: CATSDFRTGGAGGATDTQYF. In DNA, the CDR3 is TGTGCCACCAGTGATTTTAGGACAGGGGGCGCGGGGGGAGCCACAGATACGCAGTATTTT.

The rearrangement links TRBV15 to TRBJ2-7, with 10 positions matching TRBD2. From germline, CDR1 is LNHNV and CDR2 YYDKDF (reference sequence). J was trimmed by 5 bases and V by 0 bases; bases with no gene match: 4. This CDR3 contains 15 residues. CDR3 loop: CATSREAGGPNEQYF. In DNA, the CDR3 is TGTGCCACCAGCAGAGAAGCGGGAGGGCCAAACGAGCAGTACTTC.

The chain has TRBV4-3 and TRBJ2-7; D is unresolved. Trimming shortened V by 0 bases and J by 3 bases, and 6 bases separated the two germline ends. The germline V gene encodes CDR1 LGHNA and CDR2 YSLEER. The CDR3 length is 13 residues. CDR3 loop: CASSQETGYEQYF. In DNA form, the CDR3 reads TGCGCCAGCAGCCAAGAAACTGGCTACGAGCAGTACTTC.

This clone was picked up one time. The CDR3 nucleotides read TGTGCCAGCAGCTTTGTGGGAGATGAGGCGCCCCTCCACTTT. Protein: CASSFVGDEAPLHF. The rearrangement uses TRBV7-2 and TRBJ1-6, with D uncertain. Per germline, CDR1 SGHTA and CDR2 FQGNSA. The CDR3 has 14 amino acids. Trimming took off 3 bases at V and 13 bases at J, with 16 bases between the two ends.

V usage is TRBV25-1 and J usage is TRBJ2-7, with a tentative D call TRBD1 (6 bases). CDR3 length: 12 residues. Germline values: CDR1 MGHDK, CDR2 SYGVNS. V was cut by 8 bases and J by 3 bases, with 11 bases left in between. The CDR3 bases are TGTGCCAGCGGTGGGACACTCTACGAGCAGTACTTC. It specifies CASGGTLYEQYF.

The rearrangement uses TRBV4-3 and TRBJ2-1; 11 nucleotides match TRBD2. From germline, CDR1 is LGHNA and CDR2 YSLEER. The CDR3 extends over 15 amino acids. The V and J ends lost 4 bases and 10 bases, in that order; junction bases with no gene match: 9. CDR3 loop: CASSRVGTSGIEQFF. CDR3 in DNA: TGCGCCAGCAGCCGCGTTGGGACTAGCGGTATCGAGCAGTTCTTC.

The chain couples TRBV24-1 to TRBJ2-3; 11 bases match TRBD2. The CDR3 spans 15 residues. Looked up from germline, CDR1 is KGHDR and CDR2 is SFDVKD. Trimming took 2 bases from V and 5 from J; bases not matched to a gene: 2. The CDR3 DNA is TGTGCCACCAGTGATTCCGGGACTAGCGGAGATACGCAGTATTTT. It codes for CATSDSGTSGDTQYF.

The rearrangement uses TRBV19 and TRBJ2-5, with a possible D match to TRBD2 (5 bases). Germline CDR1 and CDR2: LNHDA and SQIVND (reference sequence). Trimming cost V 4 bases and J 5 bases, with 20 bases left between them. The length of the CDR3 is 16 residues. CDR3 protein: CASSTPGRADGETQYF. CDR3 DNA: TGTGCCAGTAGTACCCCTGGTCGAGCGGACGGTGAGACCCAGTACTTC.

The chain joins TRBV9 to TRBJ1-1, with TRBD1 matching over 8 bases. J lost 3 bases, V lost 4 bases, and 8 bases had no gene match. The CDR3 is made up of 15 amino acids. CDR1 is SGDLS and CDR2 is YYNGEE in the germline V gene. CDR3 sequence (DNA): TGTGCCAGCAGCCCCTTGGACAGGGTGGACACTGAAGCTTTCTTT. It translates to CASSPLDRVDTEAFF.

This clone was observed once. V and J are TRBV18 and TRBJ1-2; D is perhaps TRBD1 (6 bases). There are 14 residues in the CDR3. Per the germline V gene, CDR1 is KGHSH and CDR2 is LQKENI. The V end lost 2 bases, the J end lost 6 bases, and 13 bases lay between the germline ends. The CDR3 DNA follows: TGTGCCAGCTCACCATTAAGGGGGTCGGATGGCTACACCTTC. This translates into CASSPLRGSDGYTF.

This chain uses TRBV18 with TRBJ1-2, with D hard to call. Between the trimmed V and J ends, which lost 2 bases and 0 bases, there was a span of 10 bases. Germline V lookup: CDR1 KGHSH, CDR2 LQKENI. CDR3 length: 15 amino acids. CDR3 bases: TGTGCCAGCTCACCAGCTCCGTATTCTAACTATGGCTACACCTTC. Amino acid sequence: CASSPAPYSNYGYTF.

This rearrangement joins TRBV18 to TRBJ2-6; 7 positions match TRBD2. The germline CDR1 and CDR2 sequences are KGHSH and LQKENI. V shed 3 bases and J 0 bases; nucleotides not matched to a gene: 5. CDR3 length: 17 amino acids. For the CDR3, the DNA is TGTGCCAGCTCACCCCTCGGGGAGGGCTCTGGGGCCAACGTCCTGACTTTC. It translates to CASSPLGEGSGANVLTF.

The CDR3: CASSVRFGERQFF. The CDR3 coding sequence is TGTGCCAGCAGCGTCAGATTCGGGGAACGTCAGTTCTTC. The chain has TRBV9 and TRBJ2-1, with D perhaps matching TRBD2 (5 bases). There are 13 residues in the CDR3. Trimming took 2 bases from V and 13 from J, leaving 16 bases between them. Germline V CDR1 and CDR2: SGDLS, YYNGEE.

J is TRBJ2-7 and V is TRBV28, with TRBD1 matching over 11 bases. The CDR3 runs 15 residues. Germline lookup yields CDR1 MDHEN and CDR2 SYDVKM. Unmatched junction bases numbered 6, after V lost 5 bases and J lost 3 bases. CDR3 loop: CASSPPGQGDYEQYF. The DNA of the CDR3 is TGTGCCAGCAGTCCCCCGGGACAGGGGGACTACGAGCAGTACTTC.

The rearrangement uses TRBV3-1 (or the pseudogene TRBV3-2) and TRBJ1-1; possibly TRBD1 for D (6 bases). The V gene lost 3 bases and the J gene lost 6 bases, with 8 bases spanning the gap. The CDR3 consists of 12 residues. CDR1 and CDR2 from the germline V gene are LGHDT and YNNKEL (reference sequence). This CDR3 reads CASSQGGPEAFF. The CDR3, as DNA: TGTGCCAGCAGCCAGGGGGGCCCTGAAGCTTTCTTT.

The chain links TRBV18 to TRBJ1-2; 7 bases align to TRBD1. The trim removed 3 bases at V and 4 bases at J, leaving 2 bases unmatched. Germline assignment: CDR1 KGHSH and CDR2 LQKENI. This CDR3 comprises 13 residues. The CDR3 coding sequence is TGTGCCAGCTCACCTCAGGGGGGCTATGGCTACACCTTC. Protein sequence: CASSPQGGYGYTF.